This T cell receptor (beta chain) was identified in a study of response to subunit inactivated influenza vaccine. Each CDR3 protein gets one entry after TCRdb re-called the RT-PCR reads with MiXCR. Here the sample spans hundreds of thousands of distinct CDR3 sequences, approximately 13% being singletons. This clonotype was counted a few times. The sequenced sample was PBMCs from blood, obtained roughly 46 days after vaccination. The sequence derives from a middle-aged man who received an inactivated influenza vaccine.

The CDR3 loop reads CASTRLAGATDTQYF. DNA of the CDR3: TGCGCCAGCACCCGACTAGCGGGGGCCACAGATACGCAGTATTTT. V and J are TRBV5-1 and TRBJ2-3, with TRBD2 identical over 12 bases. CDR3 length equals 15 residues. V was clipped by 6 bases and J by 2 bases; unmatched bases: 4. Looked up from germline, CDR1 is SGHRS and CDR2 is YFSETQ.